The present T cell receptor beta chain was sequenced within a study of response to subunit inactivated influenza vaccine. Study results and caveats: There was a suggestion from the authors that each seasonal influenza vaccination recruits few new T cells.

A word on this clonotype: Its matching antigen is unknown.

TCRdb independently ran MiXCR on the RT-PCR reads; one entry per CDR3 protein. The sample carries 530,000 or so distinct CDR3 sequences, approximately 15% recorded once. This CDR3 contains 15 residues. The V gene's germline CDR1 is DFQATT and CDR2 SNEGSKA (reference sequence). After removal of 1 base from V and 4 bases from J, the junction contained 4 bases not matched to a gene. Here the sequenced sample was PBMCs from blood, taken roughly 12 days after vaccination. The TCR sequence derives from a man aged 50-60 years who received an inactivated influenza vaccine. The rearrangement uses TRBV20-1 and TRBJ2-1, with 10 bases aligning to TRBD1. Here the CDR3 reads CSARAGTGAYNEQFF. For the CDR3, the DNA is TGCAGTGCTAGAGCCGGGACAGGGGCATACAATGAGCAGTTCTTC.